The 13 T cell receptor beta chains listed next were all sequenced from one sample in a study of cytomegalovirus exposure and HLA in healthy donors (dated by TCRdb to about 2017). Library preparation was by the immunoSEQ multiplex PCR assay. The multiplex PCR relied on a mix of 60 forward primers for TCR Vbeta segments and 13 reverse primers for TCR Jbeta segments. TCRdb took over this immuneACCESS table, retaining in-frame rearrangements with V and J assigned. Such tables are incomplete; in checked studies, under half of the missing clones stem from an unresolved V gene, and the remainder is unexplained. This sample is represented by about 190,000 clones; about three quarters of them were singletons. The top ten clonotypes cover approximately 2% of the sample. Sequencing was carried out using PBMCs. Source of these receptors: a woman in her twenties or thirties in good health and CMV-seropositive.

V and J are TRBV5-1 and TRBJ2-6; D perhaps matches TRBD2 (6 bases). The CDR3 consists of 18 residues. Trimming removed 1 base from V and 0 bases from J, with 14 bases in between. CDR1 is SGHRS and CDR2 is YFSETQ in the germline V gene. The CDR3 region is CASSLRGGDRSGANVLTF. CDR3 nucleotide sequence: TGCGCCAGCAGCTTGAGAGGAGGGGACCGCTCTGGGGCCAACGTCCTGACTTTC. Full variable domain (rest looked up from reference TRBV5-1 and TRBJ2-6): KAGVTQTPRYLIKTRGQQVTLSCSPISGHRSVSWYQQTPGQGLQFLFEYFSETQRNKGNFPGRFSGRQFSNSRSEMNVSTLELGDSALYLCASSLRGGDRSGANVLTFGAGSRLTVL.

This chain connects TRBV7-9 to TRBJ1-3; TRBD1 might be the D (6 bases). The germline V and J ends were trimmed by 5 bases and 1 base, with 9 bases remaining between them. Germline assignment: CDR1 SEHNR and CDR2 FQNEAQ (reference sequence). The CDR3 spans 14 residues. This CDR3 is CASSIGTSGNTIYF. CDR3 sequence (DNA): TGTGCCAGCAGCATCGGGACATCTGGAAACACCATATATTTT.

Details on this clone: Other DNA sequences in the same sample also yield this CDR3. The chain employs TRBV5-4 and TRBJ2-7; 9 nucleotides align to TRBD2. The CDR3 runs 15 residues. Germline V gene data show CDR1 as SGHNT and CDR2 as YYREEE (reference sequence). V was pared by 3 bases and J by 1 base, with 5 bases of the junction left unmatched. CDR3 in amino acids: CASSSLAGSSYEQYF. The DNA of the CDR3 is TGTGCCAGCAGCTCCCTAGCGGGGTCTTCCTACGAGCAGTACTTC.

CDR3 coding DNA: TGTGCCAGCCGAGGACAGGCCTCCTCCTATAATTCACCCCTCCACTTT. Its translation is CASRGQASSYNSPLHF. The chain links TRBV6-4 to TRBJ1-6; 7 nucleotides line up with TRBD1. This CDR3 region has 16 residues. Germline V gives CDR1 MRHNA, CDR2 SNTAGT. V was pared by 8 bases and J by 0 bases, with 7 bases of the junction left unmatched.

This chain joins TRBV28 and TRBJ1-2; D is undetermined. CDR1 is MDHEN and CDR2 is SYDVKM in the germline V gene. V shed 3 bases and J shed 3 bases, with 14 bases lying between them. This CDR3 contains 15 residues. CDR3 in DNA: TGTGCCAGCAGTTTCAGTGGGAGAAGGGACTATGGCTACACCTTC. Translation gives CASSFSGRRDYGYTF.

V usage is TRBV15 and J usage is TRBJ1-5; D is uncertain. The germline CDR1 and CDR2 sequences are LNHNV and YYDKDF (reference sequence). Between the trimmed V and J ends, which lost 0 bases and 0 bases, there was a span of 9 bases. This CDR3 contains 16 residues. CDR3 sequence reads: CATSREGVNSNQPQHF. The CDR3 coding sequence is TGTGCCACCAGCAGAGAGGGAGTTAATAGCAATCAGCCCCAGCATTTT.

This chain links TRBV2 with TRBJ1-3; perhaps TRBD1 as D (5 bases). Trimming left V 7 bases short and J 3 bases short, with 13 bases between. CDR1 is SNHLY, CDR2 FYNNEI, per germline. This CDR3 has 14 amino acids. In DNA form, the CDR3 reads TGTGCCAGCAAGCCGGGGGGGAATGGAAACACCATATATTTT. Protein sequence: CASKPGGNGNTIYF.

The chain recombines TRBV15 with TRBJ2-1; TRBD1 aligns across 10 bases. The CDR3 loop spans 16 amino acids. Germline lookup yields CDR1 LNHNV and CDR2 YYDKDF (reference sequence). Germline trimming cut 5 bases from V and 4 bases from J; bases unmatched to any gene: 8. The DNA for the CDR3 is TGTGCCACCAGCCCGATTTGGACAGGGGGATACAATGAGCAGTTCTTC. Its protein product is CATSPIWTGGYNEQFF.

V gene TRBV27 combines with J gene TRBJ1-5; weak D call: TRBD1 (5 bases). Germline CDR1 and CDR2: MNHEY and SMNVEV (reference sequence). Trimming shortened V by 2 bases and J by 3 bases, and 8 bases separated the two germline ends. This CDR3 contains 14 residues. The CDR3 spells CASSLRGPNQPQHF. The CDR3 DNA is TGTGCCAGCAGTTTAAGGGGTCCCAATCAGCCCCAGCATTTT.

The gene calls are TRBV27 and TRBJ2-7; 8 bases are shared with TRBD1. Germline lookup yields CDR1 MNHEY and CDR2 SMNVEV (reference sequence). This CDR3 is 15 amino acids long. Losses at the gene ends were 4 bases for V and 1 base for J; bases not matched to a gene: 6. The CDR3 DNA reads TGTGCCAGCAGTTGGACAGGGCTGATATCCTACGAGCAGTACTTC. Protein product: CASSWTGLISYEQYF.

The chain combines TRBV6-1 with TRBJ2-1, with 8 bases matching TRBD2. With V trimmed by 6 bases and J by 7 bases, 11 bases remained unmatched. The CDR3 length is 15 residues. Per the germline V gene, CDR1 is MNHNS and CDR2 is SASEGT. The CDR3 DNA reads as TGTGCCAGCAGGGCGAGTGGCGGGGGGATAAATGAGCAGTTCTTC. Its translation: CASRASGGGINEQFF.

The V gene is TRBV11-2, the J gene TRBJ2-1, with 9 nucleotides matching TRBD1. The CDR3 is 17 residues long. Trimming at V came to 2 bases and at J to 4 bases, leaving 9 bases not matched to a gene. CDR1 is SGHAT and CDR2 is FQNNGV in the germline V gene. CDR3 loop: CASSLPQQGADYNEQFF. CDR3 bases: TGTGCCAGCAGCTTACCCCAACAGGGGGCGGATTACAATGAGCAGTTCTTC.

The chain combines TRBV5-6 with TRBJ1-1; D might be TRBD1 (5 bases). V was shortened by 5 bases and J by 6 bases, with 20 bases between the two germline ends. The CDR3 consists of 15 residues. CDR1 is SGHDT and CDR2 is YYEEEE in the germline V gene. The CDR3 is CASSNTLGVVAEAFF. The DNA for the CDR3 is TGTGCCAGCAGTAACACTTTAGGGGTCGTCGCTGAAGCTTTCTTT. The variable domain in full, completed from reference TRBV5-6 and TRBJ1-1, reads DAGVTQSPTHLIKTRGQQVTLRCSPKSGHDTVSWYQQALGQGPQFIFQYYEEEERQRGNFPDRFSGHQFPNYSSELNVNALLLGDSALYLCASSNTLGVVAEAFFGQGTRLTVV.